This record looks at one T cell receptor beta chain sequence and its context. The target antigen is unknown. The CDR3 is made up of 15 amino acids. The germline V gene has CDR1 SGDLS and CDR2 YYNGEE. V dropped 5 bases and J dropped 3; count of bases not matched to a gene: 11. The data originate from a study of cytomegalovirus exposure and HLA in healthy donors. Study results and caveats: High sensitivity and specificity were reportedly achieved when the classifier diagnosed cytomegalovirus status. Immune exposure information comprised only CMV serostatus. Some TCR beta chains (roughly 150 of them) were listed as cytomegalovirus-associated.

The PCR made use of 60 Vbeta and 13 Jbeta primers. Sequencing was performed with immunoSEQ multiplex PCR; in TCRdb, only in-frame clones are kept and a portion is missing. Of 99,000 or so clones detected, about three quarters appear once; the ten largest clones hold 5% to 6%. Sequenced input: PBMCs. The rearrangement joins TRBV9 to TRBJ2-7, with 7 bases fitting TRBD2. This TCR was recovered from a woman in her late teens or twenties in good health and CMV-seropositive. The CDR3 DNA is TGTGCCAGCAGTGCAACGGCGGGAGTAAGCTACGAGCAGTACTTC. Protein: CASSATAGVSYEQYF.